This TCR beta chain was sequenced during a study of human T cells and chemical hapten exposure. Findings and caveats of the study: Patch test score rose with PT1 expanded TCR count, significant at thresholds 8, 16 and 32, not 4.

The sample holds many counts of this clonotype. Its antigen is not identified. Germline V gene data show CDR1 as SGHTA and CDR2 as FQGNSA. CDR3 length equals 16 residues. V shed 0 bases, J shed 2 bases, and the junction held 3 bases outside the gene matches. The time point here: pre-sensitization, week 0. Documented treatment: therapeutic diphenylcyclopropenone sensitization with weekly scalp DPC. TCRdb called the RACE reads again in MiXCR, with one record for every CDR3 protein. Among about 380,000 distinct CDR3 sequences, 5.1% were seen once, and the ten largest hold 2.6%. The rearrangement uses TRBV7-2 and TRBJ2-3; 9 bases fit TRBD2. The source was whole blood, collected in connection with sensitization to the hapten diphenylcyclopropenone (DPC). The sequence derives from a woman aged 45-60 years with alopecia areata. Some clones in this sample may be carry-over from other donors' samples. The CDR3 DNA reads as TGTGCCAGCAGCTTAGCGCTAGCGGGGCCCACAGATACGCAGTATTTT. This translates into CASSLALAGPTDTQYF.